This entry lists 26 T cell receptor beta chains sequenced from one sample in a study of post-analysis software for immune sequencing data. Study-wide results and limits: About 5 TRBV segments were more frequent in patients than controls; TRBV5-6, TRBV5-1 and TRBV20-1 belonged to this group.

Presence of unique molecular identifiers characterized the TCR beta cDNA libraries. TCRdb fed the PCR reads into MiXCR, producing one record per CDR3 protein. The table shows about 770,000 distinct CDR3 sequences, with 46% occurring only once. These TCRs' antigens remain unknown. Sample: blood. Receptors were obtained from a girl aged 10 to 17 with multiple sclerosis.

The V and J genes are TRBV7-3 and TRBJ2-1; 16 nucleotides align to TRBD2. Per the germline V gene, CDR1 is SGHTA and CDR2 is FQGTGA. V shed 3 bases and J 10 bases; nucleotides not matched to a gene: 3. The CDR3 totals 15 residues. CDR3 sequence (DNA): TGTGCCAGCAGCTTTGGGACTAGCGGGAGGGGCGAGCAGTTCTTC. This encodes CASSFGTSGRGEQFF.

The chain employs TRBV27 and TRBJ2-5; D possibly corresponds to TRBD2 (6 bases). The length of the CDR3 is 15 residues. V gave up 4 bases and J gave up 7 bases, with 19 bases separating them. The germline gives CDR1 MNHEY, CDR2 SMNVEV (reference sequence). Here the CDR3 reads CASSSAGLGLGTQYF. DNA for the CDR3: TGTGCCAGCAGTTCCGCGGGGCTAGGTCTTGGGACCCAGTACTTC.

This clonotype was picked up a small number of times. The V and J genes are TRBV7-8 and TRBJ2-2, with D unresolved. Germline CDR1 and CDR2: SGHVS and FQNEAQ. The ends were cut back, 1 base at V and 5 bases at J, with 8 bases in the middle. CDR3 length equals 14 residues. This CDR3 is CASSLEVRTGELFF. As DNA, the CDR3 is TGTGCCAGCAGCTTAGAGGTCCGGACCGGGGAGCTGTTTTTT. The full variable domain, in which reference TRBV7-8 and TRBJ2-2 provide the parts outside the CDR3, is GAGVSQSPRYKVAKRGQDVALRCDPISGHVSLFWYQQALGQGPEFLTYFQNEAQLDKSGLPSDRFFAERPEGSVSTLKIQRTQQEDSAVYLCASSLEVRTGELFFGEGSRLTVL.

The chain links TRBV11-2 to TRBJ2-1, with D hard to call. CDR1 and CDR2 from the germline V gene are SGHAT and FQNNGV. The ends were cut back, 4 bases at V and 5 bases at J, with 9 bases in the middle. The CDR3 totals 13 residues. The CDR3: CASSSIGNNEQFF. The DNA of the CDR3 is TGTGCCAGCAGCTCTATAGGAAACAATGAGCAGTTCTTC.

This clonotype turned up a few times. CDR3 region: CASSLAGQGASNEQFF. In DNA, the CDR3 is TGTGCCAGCAGCTTGGCGGGACAGGGGGCGAGTAATGAGCAGTTCTTC. V and J are TRBV5-4 and TRBJ2-1, with 12 nucleotides matching TRBD1. Germline V gene sequence: CDR1 SGHNT, CDR2 YYREEE (reference sequence). The length of the CDR3 is 16 residues. V was clipped by 0 bases and J by 7 bases; unmatched bases: 5.

The chain carries TRBV4-3 and TRBJ1-4; possible D gene TRBD1, 5 bases. The CDR3 extends over 16 amino acids. CDR1 is LGHNA and CDR2 is YSLEER in the germline V gene. Between the trimmed V and J ends, which lost 0 bases and 8 bases, there was a span of 16 bases. The DNA for the CDR3 is TGCGCCAGCAGCCAAGATTGGGACCCTCGGTCGGAAAAACTGTTTTTT. Its translation is CASSQDWDPRSEKLFF.

The chain joins TRBV13 to TRBJ1-1; D is unresolved. V was trimmed by 5 bases and J by 3 bases, leaving 10 bases between them. CDR1 is PRHDT and CDR2 is FYEKMQ in the germline V gene (reference sequence). The CDR3 consists of 13 residues. CDR3 nucleotides: TGTGCCAGCAGCACCGGGGATGACACTGAAGCTTTCTTT. It encodes CASSTGDDTEAFF.

This chain uses TRBV7-8 with TRBJ2-1, with D maybe TRBD2 (6 bases). Trimming took off 10 bases at V and 7 bases at J, with 20 bases between the two ends. The CDR3 covers 14 residues. CDR1 and CDR2 (germline): SGHVS, FQNEAQ. This chain's CDR3 is CATLPAGINNEQFF. The CDR3 region has the DNA TGTGCCACCCTCCCGGCGGGGATAAATAATGAGCAGTTCTTC.

This clonotype occurred a few times. This chain uses TRBV7-2 with TRBJ2-3; 7 nucleotides agree with TRBD2. The CDR3 has 16 residues. Germline loops: CDR1 SGHTA, CDR2 FQGNSA. The ends lost 5 bases at V and 8 bases at J; junction bases unmatched: 16. CDR3 sequence reads: CASSPNRDGRGGTQYF. The CDR3 region has the DNA TGTGCCAGCAGCCCCAACCGGGACGGCCGCGGGGGTACGCAGTATTTT.

The table lists this clonotype with a few counts. The chain recombines TRBV4-3 with TRBJ2-5; D is uncertain. Near its end, the DNA agrees better with TRBJ2-7, so the J call may be wrong. CDR1 and CDR2 from the germline V gene are LGHNA and YSLEER. CDR3 length equals 13 residues. The CDR3 reads CASSQGSPAEQYF. For the CDR3, the DNA is TGCGCCAGCAGCCAAGGGTCACCGGCCGAGCAGTACTTC.

V usage is TRBV27 and J usage is TRBJ2-7, with unresolved D. Trimming cost V 6 bases and J 7 bases, with 16 bases left between them. The V gene's germline CDR1 is MNHEY and CDR2 SMNVEV (reference sequence). This CDR3 spans 13 amino acids. As DNA, the CDR3 is TGTGCCAGCAGCGTAGGCCCAGAAGGGGAGCAGTACTTC. Translated: CASSVGPEGEQYF.

The chain links TRBV6-2 or TRBV6-3 to TRBJ1-1; D gene ambiguous. V lost 2 bases and J 0 bases, leaving 13 bases between the germline ends. Germline CDR1 and CDR2: MNHEY and SVGEGT. The CDR3 loop spans 16 amino acids. Here the CDR3 DNA reads TGTGCCAGCAGTTACCAGGCGGGCGCCATGAACACTGAAGCTTTCTTT. Residues: CASSYQAGAMNTEAFF.

This chain joins TRBV5-1 and TRBJ2-1; 13 bases line up with TRBD2. Near its end, the DNA agrees better with TRBJ2-7, so the J call may be wrong. Germline lookup yields CDR1 SGHRS and CDR2 YFSETQ. The CDR3 is 15 amino acids. The CDR3 bases are TGCGCCAGCAGCCCCGGACTAGCGGGAGAACTCGAGCAGTACTTC. This gives the protein CASSPGLAGELEQYF.

This clonotype was detected once. A read error may account for a junction end that differs from germline. V gene TRBV3-1 combines with J gene TRBJ2-7, with D perhaps TRBD2 (6 bases). CDR1 is LGHDT and CDR2 is YNNKEL in the germline V gene (reference sequence). The CDR3 is 13 residues long. CDR3 DNA sequence: TGTGCCAGCAGCTCCCAAGGGGCGGGACTGCTTGACTTC. Amino acids: CASSSQGAGLLDF.

This sequence joins TRBV20-1 and TRBJ2-1; no clear D gene. Germline V lookup: CDR1 DFQATT, CDR2 SNEGSKA (reference sequence). CDR3 length: 12 amino acids. Deletions cut 6 bases from V and 8 bases from J, with 14 bases between. As DNA, the CDR3 is TGCAGTGCCGGGCCGCCCGGCCATGAGCAGTTCTTC. It specifies CSAGPPGHEQFF.

Only a few counts were recorded for this clonotype. The chain carries TRBV6-5 and TRBJ2-3, with 7 bases identical to TRBD2. The germline CDR1 and CDR2 sequences are MNHEY and SVGAGI. This CDR3 is 14 amino acids long. The junction had 3 bases not matched to a gene; V was cut back by 0 bases and J by 6 bases. The CDR3 bases are TGTGCCAGCAGTTACTCCCCAGCGGGGGATACGCAGTATTTT. This codes for CASSYSPAGDTQYF.

The rearrangement uses TRBV10-3 and TRBJ2-1; 8 positions agree with TRBD2. Germline assignment: CDR1 ENHRY and CDR2 SYGVKD. This CDR3 has 16 amino acids. The V gene end was trimmed by 3 bases and the J gene end by 2 bases; junction bases not matched to a gene: 6. As DNA, the CDR3 is TGTGCCATCAGTGACGACGAAGCGGGAGCCTACAATGAGCAGTTCTTC. This encodes CAISDDEAGAYNEQFF.

Comment on this clonotype: At one boundary the junction diverges from the germline segment, which might be a read error. V gene TRBV4-1 combines with J gene TRBJ2-4; D is uncertain. The J call is doubtful: the DNA matches TRBJ2-7 better. Germline V gene lookup returns CDR1 MGHRA and CDR2 YSYEKL. This CDR3 comprises 13 residues. The CDR3 loop reads CANSQGNHYEQYF. The DNA of the CDR3 is TGCGCCAACAGCCAAGGGAACCACTACGAGCAGTACTTC.

The sample holds a few counts of this clonotype. This chain uses TRBV11-3 with TRBJ2-7, with D uncertain. Germline CDR1 reads SGHNT; CDR2 reads YENEEA. The CDR3 has 15 amino acids. The V gene lost 4 bases and the J gene lost 4 bases, with 17 bases spanning the gap. The CDR3 DNA follows: TGTGCCAGCAGCTACAATATAAGGGTGAGATACGAGCAGTACTTC. Its protein is CASSYNIRVRYEQYF. Variable domain in full (rest from reference TRBV11-3 and TRBJ2-7): EAGVVQSPRYKIIEKKQPVAFWCNPISGHNTLYWYLQNLGQGPELLIRYENEEAVDDSQLPKDRFSAERLKGVDSTLKIQPAELGDSAVYLCASSYNIRVRYEQYFGPGTRLTVT.

This clonotype has a handful of counts. The V and J genes are TRBV6-5 and TRBJ1-2; 8 nucleotides line up with TRBD1. V dropped 5 bases and J dropped 3; count of bases not matched to a gene: 5. Germline V gene sequence: CDR1 MNHEY, CDR2 SVGAGI. The CDR3 loop spans 14 amino acids. CDR3 amino acids: CASSQQGGHYGYTF. CDR3 sequence (DNA): TGTGCCAGCAGTCAACAGGGGGGGCACTATGGCTACACCTTC.

This clonotype has more than one count but fewer than ten. The CDR3 nucleotides are TGTGCCACCAGACAGGGTACGAATGAGCAGTTCTTC. Translated: CATRQGTNEQFF. The V and J genes are TRBV12-3 or TRBV12-4 and TRBJ2-1; the match to TRBD1 covers 7 bases. The CDR3 sequence is 12 residues long. V gave up 10 bases and J gave up 7 bases; unmatched junction bases: 7.

The genes are TRBV27 and TRBJ1-5; a weak D match, TRBD1 (6 bases). The CDR3 loop spans 15 amino acids. Germline V gene lookup returns CDR1 MNHEY and CDR2 SMNVEV (reference sequence). V was trimmed by 3 bases and J by 2 bases, leaving 11 bases between them. CDR3: CASSFSGAGNQPQHF. CDR3 bases: TGTGCCAGCAGTTTCTCGGGGGCGGGCAATCAGCCCCAGCATTTT.

The chain joins TRBV12-3 or TRBV12-4 to TRBJ2-7; weak D call: TRBD1 (5 bases). V was pared by 7 bases and J by 2 bases, with 12 bases between. This CDR3 contains 13 residues. Here the CDR3 reads CASTQTATYEQYF. Written as DNA, the CDR3 is TGTGCCAGCACCCAGACAGCGACCTACGAGCAGTACTTC.

This chain joins TRBV4-2 and TRBJ2-5, with D maybe TRBD1 (5 bases). Germline CDR1 is LGHNA and CDR2 is YNFKEQ. The CDR3 runs to 16 residues. The V gene lost 1 base and the J gene lost 3 bases, with 15 bases spanning the gap. The CDR3 loop is CASSQGLGRREETQYF. For the CDR3, the DNA is TGTGCCAGCAGCCAAGGTCTGGGGCGTAGGGAAGAGACCCAGTACTTC.

In this sample, this clonotype turned up a few times. This chain connects TRBV27 to TRBJ2-5; D gene ambiguous. The DNA end is more similar to TRBJ2-7, so the J call may be wrong. Looked up from germline, CDR1 is MNHEY and CDR2 is SMNVEV (reference sequence). CDR3 size: 14 residues. CDR3 sequence reads: CASSFGAVGSEQYF. For the CDR3, the DNA is TGTGCCAGCAGTTTCGGTGCCGTAGGTAGCGAGCAGTACTTC.

Notes on this clonotype: One end of the junction is discordant with germline, which a read error may explain. The V and J genes are TRBV5-6 and TRBJ2-1; D unclear. The CDR3 runs to 17 residues. The germline V gene encodes CDR1 SGHDT and CDR2 YYEEEE. For the CDR3, the DNA is TGCGCCAGCAGCCAACAACCCTTTGGTAGCTCCTACAATGAGCAGTTCTTC. Residues: CASSQQPFGSSYNEQFF.